This T cell receptor (beta chain) emerged from a study of T-cell memory formation after mild COVID-19. Study summary: TCR clusters mostly belonged to single donors.

This clonotype has only a few counts. Antigen unknown. The CDR3 sequence is 14 residues long. The germline CDR1 and CDR2 sequences are KGHSH and LQKENI. Trimming cost V 4 bases and J 7 bases, with 14 bases left between them. General study results and limits: CD8+ contracting clones occupied EMRA, while CD4+ ones occupied mainly CM and EM. In pre-infection memory, a portion of responding clones appeared, which suggested that cross-reactive memory joined.

With constant-segment primers, 5'RACE yielded cDNA libraries of TCR alpha and TCR beta that carried sample barcodes and UMIs. TCRdb used MiXCR to reprocess the 5' RACE reads, holding one entry per CDR3 protein. The sample yields about 560,000 distinct CDR3 sequences, about a sixth seen once. Sample: PBMCs or a T cell subset sorted from them (not recorded which). The source of this sequence is an adult woman who had mild COVID-19 (a few samples of this study predate the infection). Cell type and time point are not known. V is TRBV18 and J is TRBJ2-1; no clear D. The CDR3 region is CASSQDPLKNEQFF. CDR3 coding DNA: TGTGCCAGCTCACAGGACCCCCTTAAGAATGAGCAGTTCTTC. The variable domain in full, completed from reference TRBV18 and TRBJ2-1, reads NAGVMQNPRHLVRRRGQEARLRCSPMKGHSHVYWYRQLPEEGLKFMVYLQKENIIDESGMPKERFSAEFPKEGPSILRIQQVVRGDSAAYFCASSQDPLKNEQFFGPGTRLTVL.